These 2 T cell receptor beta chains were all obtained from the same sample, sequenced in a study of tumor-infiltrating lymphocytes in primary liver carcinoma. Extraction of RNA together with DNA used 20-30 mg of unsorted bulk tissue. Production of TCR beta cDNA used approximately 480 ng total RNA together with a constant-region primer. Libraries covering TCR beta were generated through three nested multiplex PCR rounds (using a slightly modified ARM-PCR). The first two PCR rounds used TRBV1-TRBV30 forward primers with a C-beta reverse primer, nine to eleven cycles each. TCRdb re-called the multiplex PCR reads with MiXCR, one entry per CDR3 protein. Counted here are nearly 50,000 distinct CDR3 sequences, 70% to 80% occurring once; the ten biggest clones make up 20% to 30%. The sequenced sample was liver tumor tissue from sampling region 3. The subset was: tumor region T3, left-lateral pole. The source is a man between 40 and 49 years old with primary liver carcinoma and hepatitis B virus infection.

The CDR3 loop reads CSVAGTSGTEQYF. The CDR3 DNA reads as TGCAGCGTCGCCGGGACTAGCGGTACCGAGCAGTACTTC. The gene calls are TRBV29-1 and TRBJ2-7; 11 nucleotides agree with TRBD2. There are 13 residues in the CDR3. CDR1 and CDR2 from the germline V gene are SQVTM and ANQGSEA. The V and J ends lost 6 bases and 6 bases, in that order; junction bases with no gene match: 7.

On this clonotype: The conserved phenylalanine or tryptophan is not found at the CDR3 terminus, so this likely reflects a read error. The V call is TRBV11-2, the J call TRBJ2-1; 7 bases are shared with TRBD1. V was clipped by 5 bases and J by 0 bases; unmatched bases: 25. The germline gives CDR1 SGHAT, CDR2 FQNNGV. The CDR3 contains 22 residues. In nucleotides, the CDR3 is TGTGCCAGCAGCCTCTCCTACAGGGGTCCCGCGAAACAGGTTCGCTCCTACAATGAGCAGTTCCTC. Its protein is CASSLSYRGPAKQVRSYNEQFL.